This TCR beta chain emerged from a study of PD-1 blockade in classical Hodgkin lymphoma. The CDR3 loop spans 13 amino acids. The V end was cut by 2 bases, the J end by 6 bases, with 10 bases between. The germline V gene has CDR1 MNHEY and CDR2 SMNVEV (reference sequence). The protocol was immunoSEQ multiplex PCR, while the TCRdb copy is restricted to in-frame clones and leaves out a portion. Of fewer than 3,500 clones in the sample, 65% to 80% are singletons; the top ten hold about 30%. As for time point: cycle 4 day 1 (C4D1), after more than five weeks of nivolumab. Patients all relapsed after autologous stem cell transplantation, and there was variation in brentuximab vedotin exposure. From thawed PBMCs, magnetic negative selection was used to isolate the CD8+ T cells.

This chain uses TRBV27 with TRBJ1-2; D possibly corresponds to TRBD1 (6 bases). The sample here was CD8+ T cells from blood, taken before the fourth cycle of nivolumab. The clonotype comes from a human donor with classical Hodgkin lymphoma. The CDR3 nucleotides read TGTGCCAGCAGTTTACTAGGGGGGAATGGCTACACCTTC. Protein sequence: CASSLLGGNGYTF.